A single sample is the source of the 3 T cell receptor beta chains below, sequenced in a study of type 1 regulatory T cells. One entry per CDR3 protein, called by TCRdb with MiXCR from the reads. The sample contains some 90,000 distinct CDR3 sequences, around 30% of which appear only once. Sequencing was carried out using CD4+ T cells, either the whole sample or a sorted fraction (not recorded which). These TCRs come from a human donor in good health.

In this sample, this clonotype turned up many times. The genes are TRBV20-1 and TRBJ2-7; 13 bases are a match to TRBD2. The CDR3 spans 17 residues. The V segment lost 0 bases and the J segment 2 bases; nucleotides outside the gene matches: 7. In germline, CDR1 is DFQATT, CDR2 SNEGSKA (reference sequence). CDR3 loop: CSARDNGLAGAPYEQYF. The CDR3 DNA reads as TGCAGTGCTAGAGATAACGGACTAGCGGGAGCCCCCTACGAGCAGTACTTC.

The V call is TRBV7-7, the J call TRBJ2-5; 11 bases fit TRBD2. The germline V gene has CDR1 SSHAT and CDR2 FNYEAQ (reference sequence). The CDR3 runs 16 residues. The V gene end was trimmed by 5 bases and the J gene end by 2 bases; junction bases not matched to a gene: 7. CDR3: CASSGVSGRGQETQYF. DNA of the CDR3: TGTGCCAGCAGCGGAGTTAGCGGGAGGGGGCAAGAGACCCAGTACTTC.

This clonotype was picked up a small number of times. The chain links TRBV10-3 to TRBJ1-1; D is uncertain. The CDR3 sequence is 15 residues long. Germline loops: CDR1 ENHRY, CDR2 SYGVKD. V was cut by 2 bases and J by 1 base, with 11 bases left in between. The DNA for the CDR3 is TGTGCCATCAGTGAGACCCCGGACGGGAACACTGAAGCTTTCTTT. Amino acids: CAISETPDGNTEAFF.